The sample holds many counts of the clone carrying this T cell receptor (beta chain). The data belong to a study of T-cell reconstitution after alpha-beta-depleted transplantation in children. Library preparation (for TCRbeta) was performed with unique molecular identifiers. TCRdb independently ran MiXCR on the PCR reads; one entry per CDR3 protein. The sample has 150,000 to 250,000 distinct CDR3 sequences; 5% to 7.5% are singletons. Trimming stripped 8 bases from V and 6 bases from J, with 14 bases between. The CDR3 is 12 residues long. In germline, CDR1 is MNHEY, CDR2 SVGEGT. The chain joins TRBV6-2 or TRBV6-3 to TRBJ2-7, with D possibly TRBD2 on 6 matching bases. The TCR sequence derives from a girl under three years old with combined immunodeficiency, due to receive a stem cell transplant. The input for sequencing was PBMCs, taken before TCRalphabeta/CD19-depleted stem cell transplant. CDR3 in DNA: TGTGCCAGCCGCGGGGATAAAGTCGAGCAGTACTTC. Protein product: CASRGDKVEQYF.